This TCR beta chain was retrieved from a study of a mutant IDH1 vaccine in newly diagnosed glioma. TCRdb keeps only in-frame clones here, not all; method: immunoSEQ multiplex PCR. The sample carries around 92,000 clones, around 90% recorded once. Sample time point: baseline, week 1 (first vaccination visit). As to treatment: pre-vaccination baseline after standard-of-care therapy. The receptor comes from a woman aged 50 to 60 with glioma. Source: PBMCs, taken from a glioma patient treated with radiotherapy, temozolomide or both.

The CDR3 is CASSASSGRGTDTQYF. The DNA of the CDR3 is TGTGCCAGCAGCGCATCTAGCGGGAGAGGGACAGATACGCAGTATTTT. The J gene is TRBJ2-3, the V gene TRBV9; 10 nucleotides agree with TRBD2. Germline values: CDR1 SGDLS, CDR2 YYNGEE. J gave up 3 bases and V 3 bases, and 7 bases lay outside the gene matches. The CDR3 runs to 16 residues.